One and the same sample provided the 10 T cell receptor beta chains below, sequenced in a study of control samples from healthy donors and cancer patients. Sequencing used immunoSEQ multiplex PCR; TCRdb keeps in-frame clones, though not all of them. The sample lists about 51,000 clones; 88% were seen once. Sequencing was done on a sample of PBMCs. The receptor source for this set is a man between 50 and 59 years old with head and neck cancer.

The chain combines TRBV6-1 with TRBJ2-7; D may correspond to TRBD1 or TRBD2 (5 bases each). V was pared by 3 bases and J by 0 bases, with 9 bases between. This CDR3 spans 14 amino acids. CDR1 is MNHNS, CDR2 SASEGT, per germline. CDR3 nucleotide sequence: TGTGCCAGCAGTGAGGGACGAAACTCCTACGAGCAGTACTTC. Its translation is CASSEGRNSYEQYF.

The J gene is TRBJ2-7, the V gene TRBV6-2 or TRBV6-3, with 7 bases that match TRBD1. Looked up from germline, CDR1 is MNHEY and CDR2 is SVGEGT. This CDR3 region has 15 residues. Unmatched junction bases numbered 9, after V lost 2 bases and J lost 5 bases. The CDR3: CASSYQGGWSDEQYF. CDR3 DNA: TGTGCCAGCAGTTACCAAGGGGGCTGGAGTGACGAGCAGTACTTC.

The chain links TRBV7-6 to TRBJ2-1; perhaps TRBD1 as D (5 bases). Germline CDR1 and CDR2: SGHVS and FNYEAQ. The CDR3 runs 15 residues. The V end was cut by 1 base, the J end by 0 bases, with 7 bases between. CDR3 in DNA: TGTGCCAGCAGCTTAGGGGGCCGCTCCTACAATGAGCAGTTCTTC. Amino acid sequence: CASSLGGRSYNEQFF.

V and J are TRBV7-3 and TRBJ1-6, with D possibly being TRBD1 (5 bases). The V end lost 3 bases, the J end lost 0 bases, and 15 bases lay between the germline ends. CDR3 length: 18 amino acids. Looked up from germline, CDR1 is SGHTA and CDR2 is FQGTGA. CDR3 amino acids: CASSLTGLQSSYNSPLHF. The CDR3 bases are TGTGCCAGCAGCTTGACGGGACTCCAGAGCTCCTATAATTCACCCCTCCACTTT.

The chain recombines TRBV3-1 (or the pseudogene TRBV3-2) with TRBJ2-7; D is uncertain. The V gene's germline CDR1 is LGHDT and CDR2 YNNKEL (reference sequence). Deletions cut 6 bases from V and 0 bases from J, with 12 bases between. The CDR3 is 14 amino acids. The CDR3 region is CASRSSPSSYEQYF. In DNA, the CDR3 is TGTGCCAGCAGGAGCAGTCCTAGCTCCTACGAGCAGTACTTC.

This chain uses TRBV12-3 or TRBV12-4 with TRBJ2-1; no reliable D call. The CDR3 runs 10 residues. The V gene lost 6 bases and the J gene lost 7 bases, with 4 bases spanning the gap. The CDR3 bases are TGTGCCAGCAGCCGTAATGAGCAGTTCTTC. It specifies CASSRNEQFF.

The V and J genes are TRBV4-2 and TRBJ2-7; the D gene is possibly TRBD2 (7 bases). The germline V and J ends were trimmed by 5 bases and 3 bases, with 17 bases remaining between them. In germline, CDR1 is LGHNA, CDR2 YNFKEQ. The CDR3 totals 15 residues. CDR3: CASSTIPGGHYEQYF. The CDR3 coding sequence is TGTGCCAGCAGCACAATCCCGGGGGGCCACTACGAGCAGTACTTC.

A few counts support this clone. The chain is built from TRBV21-1 and TRBJ1-4; the tabulated D call, TRBD1, remains unverified against the DNA. TRBV21-1 is a pseudogene locus. The CDR3 sequence is 12 residues long. The CDR3 spells CASSNRKGVLFF. CDR3 sequence (DNA): TGTGCCAGCAGCAATAGGAAGGGGGTACTGTTTTTT.

This chain uses TRBV27 with TRBJ2-3; no clear D gene. Deletions cut 5 bases from V and 5 bases from J, with 23 bases between. The CDR3 sequence is 17 residues long. Germline CDR1 and CDR2: MNHEY and SMNVEV (reference sequence). This CDR3 reads CASSDPFRSYQRDTQYF. In DNA form, the CDR3 reads TGTGCCAGCAGTGACCCCTTTAGGTCCTACCAGAGAGATACGCAGTATTTT.

This rearrangement joins TRBV6-2 or TRBV6-3 to TRBJ2-1, with D perhaps TRBD1 (5 bases). The CDR3 has 16 amino acids. Trimming left V 4 bases short and J 0 bases short, with 13 bases between. Looked up from germline, CDR1 is MNHEY and CDR2 is SVGEGT. CDR3 protein: CASSSPTAYSYNEQFF. The CDR3 DNA follows: TGTGCCAGCAGTTCGCCGACAGCGTACTCCTACAATGAGCAGTTCTTC.